The 25 T cell receptor beta chains presented below share a single source sample, sequenced in a study of blood T cell repertoires in COVID-19. Clones were read by immunoSEQ multiplex PCR, and TCRdb kept only the in-frame ones, dropping some. The table has approximately 50,000 clones, roughly four fifths seen once. The source material was peripheral blood. The receptors were gathered from a man aged 80 or over with COVID-19, enrolled during active disease.

The chain is built from TRBV12-3 or TRBV12-4 and TRBJ2-7, with a possible D match to TRBD1 (5 bases). V was trimmed by 5 bases and J by 8 bases, leaving 16 bases between them. The CDR3 runs to 13 residues. The CDR3 region is CASSLSRQGKQYV. CDR3 nucleotides: TGTGCCAGCAGTCTTTCCCGGCAGGGCAAGCAGTACGTC.

The chain links TRBV7-8 to TRBJ2-3; 7 bases match TRBD1. V was clipped by 0 bases and J by 3 bases; unmatched bases: 9. Germline V gives CDR1 SGHVS, CDR2 FQNEAQ. This CDR3 region has 17 residues. CDR3 in DNA: TGTGCCAGCAGCTTAGCTCCCAGGGGGTTAAGGACAGATACGCAGTATTTT. It is translated as CASSLAPRGLRTDTQYF.

The J gene is TRBJ2-3, the V gene TRBV24-1; TRBD2 might be the D (6 bases). V was trimmed by 4 bases and J by 6 bases, leaving 16 bases between them. Germline V lookup: CDR1 KGHDR, CDR2 SFDVKD. The CDR3 is made up of 15 amino acids. CDR3 DNA: TGTGCCACCAGTGACCCCAGGAGGGAAGGGGATACGCAGTATTTT. It translates to CATSDPRREGDTQYF.

This clone was recorded a few times. This chain connects TRBV6-5 to TRBJ1-6; D not certain. CDR1 and CDR2 (germline): MNHEY, SVGAGI. The CDR3 covers 13 residues. The V end lost 3 bases, the J end lost 6 bases, and 6 bases lay between the germline ends. Written as DNA, the CDR3 is TGTGCCAGCAGTTATGGCAGTAATTCACCCCTCCACTTT. It translates to CASSYGSNSPLHF.

The sample holds a few counts of this clone. The chain combines TRBV24-1 with TRBJ2-1; TRBD2 might be the D (5 bases). The CDR3 has 14 residues. Trimming took 9 bases from V and 5 from J, leaving 16 bases between them. Germline CDR1 KGHDR, CDR2 SFDVKD. CDR3: CATSGLTVDNEQFF. CDR3 in DNA: TGTGCCACCTCCGGACTTACGGTCGACAATGAGCAGTTCTTC.

This chain joins TRBV12-3 or TRBV12-4 and TRBJ1-2; TRBD1 matches at 8 bases. The CDR3 covers 13 residues. J gave up 7 bases and V 6 bases, and 7 bases lay outside the gene matches. The CDR3 reads CASRPDRASGYTF. In DNA, the CDR3 is TGTGCCAGCAGGCCGGACAGGGCGAGTGGCTACACCTTC.

V and J are TRBV5-1 and TRBJ1-1; tentative D call: TRBD1 (5 bases). The germline V and J ends were trimmed by 1 base and 1 base, with 11 bases remaining between them. Germline V lookup: CDR1 SGHRS, CDR2 YFSETQ. The CDR3 is made up of 15 amino acids. CDR3 sequence reads: CASSLLGGRNTEAFF. In DNA form, the CDR3 reads TGCGCCAGCAGCTTGTTGGGGGGACGGAACACTGAAGCTTTCTTT.

This clone was detected a few times. J is TRBJ1-2 and V is TRBV5-4, with D possibly matching TRBD1 (5 bases). This CDR3 region has 15 residues. From germline, CDR1 is SGHNT and CDR2 YYREEE (reference sequence). Trimming left V 4 bases short and J 4 bases short, with 17 bases between. The CDR3 protein is CASSDRTGGFYGYTF. CDR3 nucleotide sequence: TGTGCCAGCAGCGATAGGACGGGGGGGTTCTATGGCTACACCTTC.

V gene TRBV7-9 combines with J gene TRBJ1-1, with D possibly being TRBD1 (6 bases). V gave up 2 bases and J gave up 9 bases, with 22 bases separating them. The CDR3 length is 16 residues. Germline CDR1 and CDR2: SEHNR and FQNEAQ (reference sequence). CDR3 in DNA: TGTGCCAGCAGCTTAAACGTCGGTTCAGGGGCAGTAAAAGCTTTCTTT. It yields the protein CASSLNVGSGAVKAFF.

In DNA form, the CDR3 reads TGCAGCGCCGAGGCACAGGGGCGGGGAGATACGCAGTATTTT. It specifies CSAEAQGRGDTQYF. The rearrangement links TRBV29-1 to TRBJ2-3; tentatively, D is TRBD1 (7 bases). CDR1 is SQVTM and CDR2 is ANQGSEA in the germline V gene. The CDR3 covers 14 residues. Trimming pared 7 bases from V and 5 bases from J, leaving 19 bases between.

The chain couples TRBV5-1 to TRBJ2-1, with TRBD2 as a possible D gene (5 bases). Deletions cut 0 bases from V and 6 bases from J, with 7 bases between. Germline V gene lookup returns CDR1 SGHRS and CDR2 YFSETQ. The CDR3 covers 13 residues. The DNA for the CDR3 is TGCGCCAGCAGCTTGGGTAGCGTCAATGAGCAGTTCTTC. Amino acids: CASSLGSVNEQFF.

The genes are TRBV4-3 and TRBJ1-4; no clear D. The germline CDR1 and CDR2 sequences are LGHNA and YSLEER. Trimming pared 0 bases from V and 8 bases from J, leaving 19 bases between. This CDR3 has 17 amino acids. The CDR3 spells CASSQDFRSHGREKLFF. CDR3 bases: TGCGCCAGCAGCCAAGATTTCAGGTCACACGGTAGGGAAAAACTGTTTTTT.

This clone was counted only a few times. The chain links TRBV6-2 or TRBV6-3 to TRBJ1-2; 9 bases align to TRBD1. Germline-derived CDR1 and CDR2 are MNHEY and SVGEGT. This CDR3 contains 15 residues. J lost 6 bases, V lost 2 bases, and 7 bases had no gene match. CDR3 amino acids: CASSYPRDRVNGYTF. The CDR3 region has the DNA TGTGCCAGCAGTTACCCCCGGGACAGGGTTAATGGCTACACCTTC.

This clone was seen just once. This chain joins TRBV5-6 and TRBJ2-3; perhaps TRBD2 as D (5 bases). V was cut by 4 bases and J by 1 base, with 16 bases left in between. The CDR3 extends over 16 amino acids. In germline, CDR1 is SGHDT, CDR2 YYEEEE. CDR3 region: CASSLVEGRGTDTQYF. DNA of the CDR3: TGTGCCAGCAGCCTAGTAGAGGGTAGGGGCACAGATACGCAGTATTTT. Full variable domain (outside the CDR3, taken from reference TRBV5-6 and TRBJ2-3): DAGVTQSPTHLIKTRGQQVTLRCSPKSGHDTVSWYQQALGQGPQFIFQYYEEEERQRGNFPDRFSGHQFPNYSSELNVNALLLGDSALYLCASSLVEGRGTDTQYFGPGTRLTVL.

The chain combines TRBV30 with TRBJ2-3, with D possibly matching TRBD1 (5 bases). The CDR3 spans 15 residues. CDR1 is GTSNPN, CDR2 SVGIG, per germline (reference sequence). V lost 1 base and J 0 bases, leaving 11 bases between the germline ends. The CDR3 region is CAWSAQGTSTDTQYF. CDR3 DNA sequence: TGTGCCTGGAGTGCTCAGGGAACTAGCACAGATACGCAGTATTTT.

CDR3 DNA sequence: TGTGCCAGTACCAACCTTGGGAGCTCCTACAATGAGCAGTTCTTC. Translation: CASTNLGSSYNEQFF. This rearrangement joins TRBV6-5 to TRBJ2-1; perhaps TRBD2 as D (5 bases). CDR1 and CDR2 (germline): MNHEY, SVGAGI. V lost 9 bases to trimming and J lost 0 bases, with 15 bases between them. This CDR3 has 15 amino acids.

The V and J genes are TRBV15 and TRBJ1-3; no clear D gene. Trimming stripped 3 bases from V and 4 bases from J, with 13 bases between. The CDR3 is made up of 15 amino acids. Per the germline V gene, CDR1 is LNHNV and CDR2 is YYDKDF (reference sequence). For the CDR3, the DNA is TGTGCCACCAGCAGGCCAATGGCAGGAGGAAACACCATATATTTT. It translates to CATSRPMAGGNTIYF.

CDR3 nucleotide sequence: TGTGCCAGCAGCCCAGCCCCAGGCAGGGTAAACACCGGGGAGCTGTTTTTT. It codes for CASSPAPGRVNTGELFF. The genes are TRBV7-8 and TRBJ2-2, with a tentative D call TRBD1 (5 bases). This CDR3 contains 17 residues. Trimming removed 5 bases at V and 2 bases at J, with 18 bases between. Per the germline V gene, CDR1 is SGHVS and CDR2 is FQNEAQ.

This chain connects TRBV6-5 to TRBJ2-7; possibly TRBD1 for D (6 bases). The CDR3 is 14 residues long. V lost 6 bases and J lost 1, with 13 bases in between. Germline V gives CDR1 MNHEY, CDR2 SVGAGI. In DNA, the CDR3 is TGTGCCAGCAGCCAGGTAGGGGGTTCCTACGAGCAGTACGTC. It translates to CASSQVGGSYEQYV.

This chain connects TRBV28 to TRBJ1-6; 7 nucleotides line up with TRBD1. CDR3 length equals 16 residues. CDR1 and CDR2 from the germline V gene are MDHEN and SYDVKM. The V gene end was trimmed by 3 bases and the J gene end by 7 bases; junction bases not matched to a gene: 9. The CDR3 reads CASSFLSRGENSPLHF. CDR3 coding DNA: TGTGCCAGCAGTTTTTTGTCCAGGGGGGAAAATTCACCCCTCCACTTT.

The chain has TRBV25-1 and TRBJ1-6, with D perhaps TRBD1 (5 bases). This CDR3 is built from 13 residues. Trimming removed 8 bases from V and 5 bases from J, with 10 bases in between. Germline CDR1 is MGHDK and CDR2 is SYGVNS. CDR3 in amino acids: CASARGNNSPLHF. CDR3 in DNA: TGTGCCAGCGCCCGGGGGAATAATTCACCCCTCCACTTT.

The J gene is TRBJ1-2, the V gene TRBV6-7, with D unresolved. TRBV6-7 is an open reading frame, and its role is uncertain. This CDR3 has 15 residues. Trimming shortened V by 0 bases and J by 4 bases, and 12 bases separated the two germline ends. Written as DNA, the CDR3 is TGTGCCAGCAGTTACTCGATCAAGGAGGGCTATGGCTACACCTTC. Translating gives CASSYSIKEGYGYTF.

The V and J genes are TRBV19 and TRBJ2-5; TRBD1 matches at 9 bases. The germline gives CDR1 LNHDA, CDR2 SQIVND (reference sequence). Unmatched junction bases numbered 8, after V lost 3 bases and J lost 6 bases. The CDR3 sequence is 15 residues long. In nucleotides, the CDR3 is TGTGCCAGTAGTATCATAGGGACAGGGTTGAAGACCCAGTACTTC. Its translation: CASSIIGTGLKTQYF.

A single count supports this clone. The chain couples TRBV19 to TRBJ1-4; 7 bases are shared with TRBD1. Germline V gene lookup returns CDR1 LNHDA and CDR2 SQIVND (reference sequence). The CDR3 loop spans 14 amino acids. The V gene end was trimmed by 4 bases and the J gene end by 7 bases; junction bases not matched to a gene: 6. CDR3 DNA sequence: TGTGCCAGTAGTACATCGGGACAGCTTGAAAAACTGTTTTTT. As protein: CASSTSGQLEKLFF.

V and J are TRBV9 and TRBJ1-1; TRBD1 is a possible D gene (6 bases). The length of the CDR3 is 15 residues. The V gene lost 2 bases and the J gene lost 5 bases, with 16 bases spanning the gap. CDR1 and CDR2 (germline): SGDLS, YYNGEE. In DNA, the CDR3 is TGTGCCAGCAGCGTTGTGGGGGCGAGGTCGACTGAAGCTTTCTTT. It codes for CASSVVGARSTEAFF.